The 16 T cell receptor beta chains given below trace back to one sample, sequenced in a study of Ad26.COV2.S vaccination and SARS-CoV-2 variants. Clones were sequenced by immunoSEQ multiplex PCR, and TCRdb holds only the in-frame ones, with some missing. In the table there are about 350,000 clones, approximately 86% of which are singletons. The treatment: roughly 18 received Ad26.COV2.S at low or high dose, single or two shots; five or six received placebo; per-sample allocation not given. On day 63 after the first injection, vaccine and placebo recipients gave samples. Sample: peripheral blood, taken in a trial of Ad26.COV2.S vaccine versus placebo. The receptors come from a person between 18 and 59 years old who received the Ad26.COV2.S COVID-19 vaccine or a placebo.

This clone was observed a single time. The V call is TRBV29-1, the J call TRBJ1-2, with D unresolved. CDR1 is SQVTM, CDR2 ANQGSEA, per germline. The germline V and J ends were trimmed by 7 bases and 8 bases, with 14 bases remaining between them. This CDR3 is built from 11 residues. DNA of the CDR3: TGCAGCGGTGGCGAGGCTCAAGGCTACACCTTC. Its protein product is CSGGEAQGYTF.

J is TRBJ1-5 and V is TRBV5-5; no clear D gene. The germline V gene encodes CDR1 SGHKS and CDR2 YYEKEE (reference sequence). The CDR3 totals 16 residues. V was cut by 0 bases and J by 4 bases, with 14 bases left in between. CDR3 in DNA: TGTGCCAGCAGCTTGGATTTTTCGACACCTAATCAGCCCCAGCATTTT. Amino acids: CASSLDFSTPNQPQHF. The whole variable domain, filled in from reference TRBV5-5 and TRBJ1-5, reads DAGVTQSPTHLIKTRGQQVTLRCSPISGHKSVSWYQQVLGQGPQFIFQYYEKEERGRGNFPDRFSARQFPNYSSELNVNALLLGDSALYLCASSLDFSTPNQPQHFGDGTRLSIL.

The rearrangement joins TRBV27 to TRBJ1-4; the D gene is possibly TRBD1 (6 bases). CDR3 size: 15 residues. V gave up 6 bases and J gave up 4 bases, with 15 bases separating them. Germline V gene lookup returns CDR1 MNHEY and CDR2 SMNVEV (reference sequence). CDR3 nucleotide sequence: TGTGCCAGCAGCCCCGTTGGGGGGCTTAATGAAAAACTGTTTTTT. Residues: CASSPVGGLNEKLFF.

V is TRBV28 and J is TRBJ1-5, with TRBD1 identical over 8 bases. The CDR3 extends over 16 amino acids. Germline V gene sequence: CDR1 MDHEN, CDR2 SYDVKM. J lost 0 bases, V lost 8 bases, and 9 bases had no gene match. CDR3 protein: CASVQGGGYSNQPQHF. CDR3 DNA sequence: TGTGCCAGCGTACAGGGGGGGGGATATAGCAATCAGCCCCAGCATTTT.

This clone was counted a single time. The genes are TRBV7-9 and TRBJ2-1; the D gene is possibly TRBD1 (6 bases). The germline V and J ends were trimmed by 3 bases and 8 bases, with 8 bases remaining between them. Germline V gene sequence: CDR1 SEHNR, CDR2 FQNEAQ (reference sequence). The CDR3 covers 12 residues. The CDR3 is CASSFNRDEQFF. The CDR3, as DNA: TGTGCCAGCAGCTTCAACAGGGATGAGCAGTTCTTC.

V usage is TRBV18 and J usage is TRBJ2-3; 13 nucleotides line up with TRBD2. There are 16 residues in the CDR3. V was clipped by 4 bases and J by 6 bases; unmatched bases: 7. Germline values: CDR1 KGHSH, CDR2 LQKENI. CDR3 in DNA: TGTGCCAGCTCACAGGGACTAGCGGGACCGGCCGATACGCAGTATTTT. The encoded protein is CASSQGLAGPADTQYF.

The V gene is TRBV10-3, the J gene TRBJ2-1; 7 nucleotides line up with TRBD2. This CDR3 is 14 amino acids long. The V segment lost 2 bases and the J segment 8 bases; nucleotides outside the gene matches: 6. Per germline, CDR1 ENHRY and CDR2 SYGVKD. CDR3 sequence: CAISEGAGAHEQFF. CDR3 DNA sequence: TGTGCCATCAGTGAGGGGGCGGGAGCCCATGAGCAGTTCTTC.

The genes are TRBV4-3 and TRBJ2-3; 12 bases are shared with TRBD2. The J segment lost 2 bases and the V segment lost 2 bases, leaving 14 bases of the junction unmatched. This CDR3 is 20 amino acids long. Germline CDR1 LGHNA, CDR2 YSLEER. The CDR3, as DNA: TGCGCCAGCAGCCAACGATTGACAGGGACTAGCGGGCTTTACACAGATACGCAGTATTTT. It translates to CASSQRLTGTSGLYTDTQYF.

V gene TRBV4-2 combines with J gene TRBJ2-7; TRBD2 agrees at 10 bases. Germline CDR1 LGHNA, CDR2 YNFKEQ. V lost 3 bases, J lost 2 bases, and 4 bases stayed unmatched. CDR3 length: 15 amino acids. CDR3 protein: CASSHQAGGPYEQYF. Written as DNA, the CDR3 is TGTGCCAGCAGCCACCAAGCGGGGGGGCCCTACGAGCAGTACTTC.

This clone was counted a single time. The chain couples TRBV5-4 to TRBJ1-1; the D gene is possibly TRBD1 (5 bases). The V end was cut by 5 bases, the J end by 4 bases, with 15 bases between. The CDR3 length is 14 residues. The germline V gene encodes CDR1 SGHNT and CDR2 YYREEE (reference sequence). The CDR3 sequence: CASRKGGGGTEAFF. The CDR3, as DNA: TGTGCCAGCAGGAAAGGTGGGGGTGGCACTGAAGCTTTCTTT.

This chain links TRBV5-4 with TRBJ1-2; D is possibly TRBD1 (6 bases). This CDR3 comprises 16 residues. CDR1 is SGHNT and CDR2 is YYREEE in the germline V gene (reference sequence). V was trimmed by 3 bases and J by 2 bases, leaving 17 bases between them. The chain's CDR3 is CASSSPGGRVNYGYTF. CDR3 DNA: TGTGCCAGCAGCTCCCCTGGGGGCCGGGTCAACTATGGCTACACCTTC.

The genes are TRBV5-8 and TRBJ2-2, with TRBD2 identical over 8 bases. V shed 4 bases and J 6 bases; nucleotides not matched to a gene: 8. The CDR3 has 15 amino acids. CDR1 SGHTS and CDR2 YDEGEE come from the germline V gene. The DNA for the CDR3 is TGTGCCAGCAGCCCGGGACTAGTTAGGTCCGGGGAGCTGTTTTTT. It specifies CASSPGLVRSGELFF.

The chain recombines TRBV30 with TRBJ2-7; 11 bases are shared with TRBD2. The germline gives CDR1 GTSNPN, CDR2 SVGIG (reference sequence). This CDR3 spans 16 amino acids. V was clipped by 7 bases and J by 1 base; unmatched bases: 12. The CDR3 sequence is CASRRPASGGSYEQYF. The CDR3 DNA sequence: TGTGCCTCCCGTCGGCCGGCTAGCGGGGGGTCCTACGAGCAGTACTTC.

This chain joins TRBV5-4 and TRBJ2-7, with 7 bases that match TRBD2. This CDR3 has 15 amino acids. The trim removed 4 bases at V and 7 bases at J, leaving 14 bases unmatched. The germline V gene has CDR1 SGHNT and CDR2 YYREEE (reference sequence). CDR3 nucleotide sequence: TGTGCCAGCAGCCGTGGGGGGGACCTCTCTCGTGAGCAGTACTTC. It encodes CASSRGGDLSREQYF.

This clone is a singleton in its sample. The CDR3, as DNA: TGTGCCAGCAGCGTTACTAGCGGGAGCTACGAGCAGTACTTC. It specifies CASSVTSGSYEQYF. The V and J genes are TRBV9 and TRBJ2-7; 11 bases map to TRBD2. The J segment lost 3 bases and the V segment lost 2 bases, leaving 1 base of the junction unmatched. This CDR3 spans 14 amino acids. Per the germline V gene, CDR1 is SGDLS and CDR2 is YYNGEE.

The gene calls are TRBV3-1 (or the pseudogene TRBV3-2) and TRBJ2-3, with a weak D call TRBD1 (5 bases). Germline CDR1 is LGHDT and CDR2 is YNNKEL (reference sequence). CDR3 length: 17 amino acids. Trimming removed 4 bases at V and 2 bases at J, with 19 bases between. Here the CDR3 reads CASSLRETGPITDTQYF. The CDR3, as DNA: TGTGCCAGCAGCCTTCGAGAAACAGGACCTATCACAGATACGCAGTATTTT.